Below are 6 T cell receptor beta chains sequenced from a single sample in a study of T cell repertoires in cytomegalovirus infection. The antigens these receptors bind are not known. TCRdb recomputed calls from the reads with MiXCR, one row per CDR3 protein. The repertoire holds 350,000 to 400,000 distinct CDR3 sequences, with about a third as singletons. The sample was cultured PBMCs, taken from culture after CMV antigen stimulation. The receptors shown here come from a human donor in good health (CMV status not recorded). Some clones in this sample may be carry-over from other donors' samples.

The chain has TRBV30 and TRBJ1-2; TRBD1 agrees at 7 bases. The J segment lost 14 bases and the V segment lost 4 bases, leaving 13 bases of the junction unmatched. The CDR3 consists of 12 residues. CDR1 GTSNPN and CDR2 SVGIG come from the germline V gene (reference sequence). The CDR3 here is CAWTTRGSQSTF. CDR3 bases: TGTGCCTGGACGACCAGGGGGTCCCAAAGTACCTTC.

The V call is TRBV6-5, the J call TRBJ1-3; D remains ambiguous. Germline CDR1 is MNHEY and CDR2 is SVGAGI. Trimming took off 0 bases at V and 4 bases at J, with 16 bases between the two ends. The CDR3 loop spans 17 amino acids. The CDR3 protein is CASSYSGRPTGGNTIYF. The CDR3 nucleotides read TGTGCCAGCAGTTACTCGGGCAGACCAACGGGAGGAAACACCATATATTTT.

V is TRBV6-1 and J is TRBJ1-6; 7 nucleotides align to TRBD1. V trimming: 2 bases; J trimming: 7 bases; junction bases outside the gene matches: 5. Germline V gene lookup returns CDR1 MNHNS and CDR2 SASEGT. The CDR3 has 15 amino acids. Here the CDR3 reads CASSEPGTANSPLHF. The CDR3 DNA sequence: TGTGCCAGCAGTGAACCGGGGACAGCCAATTCACCCCTCCACTTT.

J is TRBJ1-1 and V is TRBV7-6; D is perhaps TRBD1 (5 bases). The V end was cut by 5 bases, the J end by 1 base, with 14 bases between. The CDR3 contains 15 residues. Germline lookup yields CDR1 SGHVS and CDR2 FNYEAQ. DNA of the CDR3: TGTGCCAGCAGCCTGTATTTCAGGGAGAACACTGAAGCTTTCTTT. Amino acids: CASSLYFRENTEAFF.

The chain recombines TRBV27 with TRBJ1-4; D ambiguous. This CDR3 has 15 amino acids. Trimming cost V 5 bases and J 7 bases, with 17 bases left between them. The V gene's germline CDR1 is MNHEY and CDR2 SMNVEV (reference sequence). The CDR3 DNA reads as TGTGCCAGCAGTGTAGCCGGGTCCCTTGGTGAAAAACTGTTTTTT. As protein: CASSVAGSLGEKLFF. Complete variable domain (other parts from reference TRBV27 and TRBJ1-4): EAQVTQNPRYLITVTGKKLTVTCSQNMNHEYMSWYRQDPGLGLRQIYYSMNVEVTDKGDVPEGYKVSRKEKRNFPLILESPSPNQTSLYFCASSVAGSLGEKLFFGSGTQLSVL.

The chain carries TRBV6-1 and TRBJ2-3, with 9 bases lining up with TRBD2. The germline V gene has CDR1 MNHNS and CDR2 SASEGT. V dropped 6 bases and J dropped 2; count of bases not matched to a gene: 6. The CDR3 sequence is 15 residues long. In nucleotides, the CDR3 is TGTGCCAGCAGCCCCGGGACTAGCTTCACAGATACGCAGTATTTT. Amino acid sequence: CASSPGTSFTDTQYF.